The clone carrying this T cell receptor beta chain was seen only a few times. These data come from a study of blood T cell repertoires in COVID-19. At the level of the study: Whether acute or convalescent, the COVID-19 samples came from the United States, Italy and Spain. T cells, B-cell-depleted T cells, or PBMCs provided the cDNA or gDNA that served as material.

Methods used by the authors: Researchers report that nucleated cell counts were estimated from reference gene primer amplification. Assay: immunoSEQ multiplex PCR; the TCRdb copy retains only in-frame clones and omits some. The V and J calls and clone size come from that table; D and trimming were worked out from the DNA. Seen here are about 330,000 clones, roughly 88% observed once, and the top ten hold 3.5% to 4%. CDR1 is LNHDA, CDR2 SQIVND, per germline (reference sequence). The CDR3 sequence is 16 residues long. V lost 7 bases and J lost 1, with 17 bases in between. This receptor was obtained from a woman between 50 and 59 years old with active or convalescent COVID-19. Source material: peripheral blood. This sequence joins TRBV19 and TRBJ1-5; D not certain. DNA for the CDR3: TGTGCCAGTATGGGGAGGGCTCAAGGAAGCAATCAGCCCCAGCATTTT. This sequence encodes CASMGRAQGSNQPQHF.